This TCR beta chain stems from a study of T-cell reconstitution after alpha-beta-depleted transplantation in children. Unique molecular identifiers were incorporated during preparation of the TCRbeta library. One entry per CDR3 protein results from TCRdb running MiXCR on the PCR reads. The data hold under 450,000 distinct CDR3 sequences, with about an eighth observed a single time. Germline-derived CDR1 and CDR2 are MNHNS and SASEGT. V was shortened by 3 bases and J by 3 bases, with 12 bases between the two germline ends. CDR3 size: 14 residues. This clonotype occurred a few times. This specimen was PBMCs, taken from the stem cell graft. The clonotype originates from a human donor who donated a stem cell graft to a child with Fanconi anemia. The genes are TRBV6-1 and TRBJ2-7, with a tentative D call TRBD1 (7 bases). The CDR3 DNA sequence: TGTGCCAGCAGTGACAGGGGGGCCGACTACGAGCAGTACGTC. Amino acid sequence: CASSDRGADYEQYV.